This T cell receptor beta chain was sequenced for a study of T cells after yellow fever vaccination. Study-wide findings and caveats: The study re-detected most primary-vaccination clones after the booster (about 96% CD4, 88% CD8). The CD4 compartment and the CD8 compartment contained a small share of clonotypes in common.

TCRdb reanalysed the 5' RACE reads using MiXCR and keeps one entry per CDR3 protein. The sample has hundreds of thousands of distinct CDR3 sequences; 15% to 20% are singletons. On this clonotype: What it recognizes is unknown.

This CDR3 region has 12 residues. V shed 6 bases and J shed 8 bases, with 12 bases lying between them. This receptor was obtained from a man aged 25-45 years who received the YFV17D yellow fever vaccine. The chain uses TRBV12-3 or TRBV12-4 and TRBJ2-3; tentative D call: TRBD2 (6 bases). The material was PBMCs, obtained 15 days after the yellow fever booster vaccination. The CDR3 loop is CASRELEGTQYF. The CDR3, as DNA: TGTGCCAGCAGGGAGTTGGAGGGTACGCAGTATTTT.